The 15 T cell receptor beta chains reported below all come from one sample, sequenced in a study of beta chain features in type 1 diabetes (dated by TCRdb to 2016 to 2018). To prepare the library, the immunoSEQ multiplex PCR assay was applied. The High Capacity cDNA Reverse Transcription Kit was used to reverse transcribe all of the isolated RNA, meaning that expressed TCRB transcripts were what got sequenced. This is the immuneACCESS table as TCRdb keeps it, with only in-frame sequences that have V and J called. A part of the clones is gone; compared with another copy, unresolved V genes explain less than half, and the rest is unexplained. The sample table contains 150,000 or so clones; only one count was recorded for approximately 52% of them. Clones ranked in the top ten supply around 0.45% of the sample. The sequencing sample was made of Tregs from blood. The sample's cell subset or site label, decoded: regulatory CD4+ T cells. The source is a man aged 18 to 30 in good health.

The chain carries TRBV5-1 and TRBJ1-1, with 7 bases fitting TRBD1. The J segment lost 1 base and the V segment lost 4 bases, leaving 4 bases of the junction unmatched. From germline, CDR1 is SGHRS and CDR2 YFSETQ. The CDR3 has 14 amino acids. CDR3 loop: CASSHPGGNTEAFF. CDR3 in DNA: TGCGCCAGCAGCCACCCAGGGGGGAACACTGAAGCTTTCTTT.

In this sample, this clone turned up a few times. The gene calls are TRBV7-9 and TRBJ2-1; D is possibly TRBD2 (5 bases). This CDR3 is built from 12 residues. The germline gives CDR1 SEHNR, CDR2 FQNEAQ (reference sequence). V shed 4 bases and J shed 9 bases, with 10 bases lying between them. The CDR3 bases are TGTGCCAGCAGCTCGGTCACTAGTGAGCAGTTCTTC. Translation gives CASSSVTSEQFF.

The J gene is TRBJ2-7, the V gene TRBV5-6; 10 nucleotides align to TRBD2. V was clipped by 4 bases and J by 1 base; unmatched bases: 2. This CDR3 spans 14 amino acids. CDR1 is SGHDT, CDR2 YYEEEE, per germline. The CDR3 DNA sequence: TGTGCCAGCAGCCAAGCGGGAGGGTCCTACGAGCAGTACTTC. Translating it yields CASSQAGGSYEQYF.

This chain uses TRBV27 with TRBJ2-7; 10 bases agree with TRBD1. With V trimmed by 4 bases and J by 7 bases, 10 bases remained unmatched. Germline loops: CDR1 MNHEY, CDR2 SMNVEV (reference sequence). The CDR3 loop spans 15 amino acids. Here the CDR3 DNA reads TGTGCCAGCAGTTCCCGGGACAGGGGAGAGGGTGAGCAGTACTTC. Protein product: CASSSRDRGEGEQYF.

This clone was counted between two and nine times. J is TRBJ1-1 and V is TRBV7-3; D ambiguous. Germline CDR1 is SGHTA and CDR2 is FQGTGA. Trimming shortened V by 4 bases and J by 2 bases, and 8 bases separated the two germline ends. The CDR3 spans 13 residues. The CDR3 DNA follows: TGTGCCAGCAGCTCCCAGATTAACACTGAAGCTTTCTTT. Residues: CASSSQINTEAFF.

There are a few counts of this clone. This chain uses TRBV30 with TRBJ1-5; 10 bases fit TRBD1. The V and J ends lost 4 bases and 0 bases, in that order; junction bases with no gene match: 9. Germline V CDR1 and CDR2: GTSNPN, SVGIG (reference sequence). CDR3 size: 17 residues. Written as DNA, the CDR3 is TGTGCCTGGAAGAGACAGGGGGCAGAGGGTAGCAATCAGCCCCAGCATTTT. This gives the protein CAWKRQGAEGSNQPQHF.

The table lists this clone with a few counts. The chain uses TRBV19 and TRBJ1-5; possible D gene TRBD1, 5 bases. V was cut by 2 bases and J by 0 bases, with 17 bases left in between. CDR1 is LNHDA, CDR2 SQIVND, per germline (reference sequence). CDR3 length equals 18 residues. The CDR3 is CASSIRGGSGLSNQPQHF. Written as DNA, the CDR3 is TGTGCCAGTAGTATACGTGGGGGGTCAGGACTTAGCAATCAGCCCCAGCATTTT. Using reference TRBV19 and TRBJ1-5 for the parts outside the CDR3, the full variable domain is DGGITQSPKYLFRKEGQNVTLSCEQNLNHDAMYWYRQDPGQGLRLIYYSQIVNDFQKGDIAEGYSVSREKKESFPLTVTSAQKNPTAFYLCASSIRGGSGLSNQPQHFGDGTRLSIL.

The J gene is TRBJ1-1, the V gene TRBV30; maybe TRBD1 (5 bases). The germline V and J ends were trimmed by 2 bases and 7 bases, with 14 bases remaining between them. Germline lookup yields CDR1 GTSNPN and CDR2 SVGIG (reference sequence). This CDR3 spans 13 amino acids. The CDR3 loop is CAWSPPGTVEAFF. The CDR3 DNA is TGTGCCTGGAGTCCTCCCGGGACTGTTGAAGCTTTCTTT.

The CDR3 DNA is TGTGCCAGCAGCGTAGGAGCGGTGTCGAATGAGCAGTTCTTC. This gives the protein CASSVGAVSNEQFF. The rearrangement uses TRBV9 and TRBJ2-1; D perhaps matches TRBD2 (5 bases). The CDR3 length is 14 residues. Trimming left V 0 bases short and J 7 bases short, with 11 bases between. Germline CDR1 and CDR2: SGDLS and YYNGEE.

This clone came up a few times. The rearrangement links TRBV6-5 to TRBJ1-2, with a possible D match to TRBD1 (5 bases). The CDR3 covers 14 residues. With 6 bases removed from V and 0 bases from J, the gap between germline ends came to 11 bases. Germline CDR1 MNHEY, CDR2 SVGAGI. The CDR3 DNA is TGTGCCAGCAGACCCGGGGGGACTAACTATGGCTACACCTTC. Encoded protein: CASRPGGTNYGYTF.

The V call is TRBV28, the J call TRBJ2-7; tentative D call: TRBD2 (5 bases). V gave up 4 bases and J gave up 1 base, with 14 bases separating them. Germline V gene sequence: CDR1 MDHEN, CDR2 SYDVKM. This CDR3 comprises 15 residues. CDR3 residues: CASSSGGRESYEQYF. In DNA, the CDR3 is TGTGCCAGCAGTTCGGGTGGACGGGAATCCTACGAGCAGTACTTC.

This rearrangement joins TRBV28 to TRBJ1-1, with a tentative D call TRBD1 (5 bases). This CDR3 contains 13 residues. CDR1 MDHEN and CDR2 SYDVKM come from the germline V gene. The germline V and J ends were trimmed by 5 bases and 4 bases, with 11 bases remaining between them. CDR3 bases: TGTGCCAGCAGTATCAGGGTTGGCACTGAAGCTTTCTTT. Protein sequence: CASSIRVGTEAFF.

A remark on this clone: Other DNA sequences of this sample code for an identical CDR3. V is TRBV5-4 and J is TRBJ2-3; D call uncertain. The CDR3 loop spans 13 amino acids. Trimming shortened V by 0 bases and J by 3 bases, and 5 bases separated the two germline ends. CDR1 is SGHNT and CDR2 is YYREEE in the germline V gene (reference sequence). Here the CDR3 reads CASSLAGTDTQYF. In DNA, the CDR3 is TGTGCCAGCAGCTTGGCCGGGACAGATACGCAGTATTTT. Combining the CDR3 with reference TRBV5-4 and TRBJ2-3 gives the whole variable domain ETGVTQSPTHLIKTRGQQVTLRCSSQSGHNTVSWYQQALGQGPQFIFQYYREEENGRGNFPPRFSGLQFPNYSSELNVNALELDDSALYLCASSLAGTDTQYFGPGTRLTVL.

The V call is TRBV4-1, the J call TRBJ2-1, with 10 positions matching TRBD2. The CDR3 loop spans 16 amino acids. The V and J ends lost 4 bases and 2 bases, in that order; junction bases with no gene match: 5. From germline, CDR1 is MGHRA and CDR2 YSYEKL. CDR3 loop: CASSRGLAVPYNEQFF. In DNA, the CDR3 is TGCGCCAGCAGCCGTGGACTAGCGGTTCCCTACAATGAGCAGTTCTTC.

The V call is TRBV19, the J call TRBJ1-4; the D gene is possibly TRBD1 (6 bases). CDR1 and CDR2 from the germline V gene are LNHDA and SQIVND (reference sequence). Trimming took off 8 bases at V and 0 bases at J, with 7 bases between the two ends. The CDR3 contains 13 residues. This chain's CDR3 is CASQGTTNEKLFF. In nucleotides, the CDR3 is TGTGCCAGTCAGGGGACAACTAATGAAAAACTGTTTTTT.